These 2 T cell receptor beta chains share one sample of origin, sequenced in a study of blood T cells in healthy people across ages. Using a J-beta primer mix together with a sample-barcoded 5' primer, a second PCR was run for roughly 7 to 12 cycles. MiXCR was run by TCRdb on the 5' RACE reads, yielding one entry per CDR3 protein. The data show 750,000 to 950,000 distinct CDR3 sequences, roughly 26% seen once. These same records also appear under a second study, on T cells of mothers and their children.

The sequencing sample was made of blood. All receptors derive from a boy under 18 in good health.

V and J are TRBV12-3 or TRBV12-4 and TRBJ2-7, with 7 bases lining up with TRBD1. The CDR3 spans 12 residues. With 4 bases clipped from V and 4 bases from J, the junction kept 1 base outside the gene matches. The CDR3 bases are TGTGCCAGCAGTTGGGGACAGTACGAGCAGTACTTC. Translated, it gives CASSWGQYEQYF.

The rearrangement links TRBV10-3 to TRBJ2-6; D is perhaps TRBD1 (6 bases). There are 15 residues in the CDR3. Trimming removed 6 bases from V and 1 base from J, with 10 bases in between. Germline assignment: CDR1 ENHRY and CDR2 SYGVKD. CDR3 sequence (DNA): TGTGCCATCAGCACAGGGCTTTCTGGGGCCAACGTCCTGACTTTC. The encoded protein is CAISTGLSGANVLTF.